The next 4 T cell receptor beta chains were all read from a single sample in a study of T cell changes during pregnancy in multiple sclerosis. Measured with immunoSEQ multiplex PCR; TCRdb has only the in-frame clones, and not every one. The sample carries fewer than 80,000 clones, around 90% recorded once. Sequences were derived from peripheral blood, sampled in the first trimester of pregnancy. The receptors were sampled from a female donor in good health, enrolled as a control in a pregnancy study.

The chain couples TRBV7-2 to TRBJ2-5, with 13 bases matching TRBD2. Germline V gene data show CDR1 as SGHTA and CDR2 as FQGNSA. V dropped 6 bases and J dropped 4; count of bases not matched to a gene: 5. The CDR3 is 15 residues long. CDR3 sequence: CASRKGLAGVETQYF. The CDR3 bases are TGTGCCAGCAGAAAAGGACTAGCGGGAGTAGAGACCCAGTACTTC.

This clone was found once. This rearrangement joins TRBV2 to TRBJ1-5; 7 bases are shared with TRBD1. The CDR3 has 16 amino acids. The V segment lost 6 bases and the J segment 4 bases; nucleotides outside the gene matches: 12. Germline V gene data show CDR1 as SNHLY and CDR2 as FYNNEI. DNA for the CDR3: TGTGCCAGCAGGGCCAGACAGGGTTCGCGGAATCAGCCCCAGCATTTT. It translates to CASRARQGSRNQPQHF.

The gene calls are TRBV18 and TRBJ2-7; 8 bases match TRBD2. The germline V gene has CDR1 KGHSH and CDR2 LQKENI. The V and J ends lost 3 bases and 2 bases, in that order; junction bases with no gene match: 9. The CDR3 has 16 amino acids. The CDR3 coding sequence is TGTGCCAGCTCACCGACGGGGGGGGCAAGACCCTACGAGCAGTACTTC. Encoded protein: CASSPTGGARPYEQYF. The entire variable domain, with the rest obtained from reference TRBV18 and TRBJ2-7, is as follows: NAGVMQNPRHLVRRRGQEARLRCSPMKGHSHVYWYRQLPEEGLKFMVYLQKENIIDESGMPKERFSAEFPKEGPSILRIQQVVRGDSAAYFCASSPTGGARPYEQYFGPGTRLTVT.

The chain combines TRBV19 with TRBJ1-1, with TRBD1 as a possible D gene (6 bases). This CDR3 region has 13 residues. Looked up from germline, CDR1 is LNHDA and CDR2 is SQIVND (reference sequence). The V and J ends lost 7 bases and 4 bases respectively, with 13 bases between them. CDR3 nucleotides: TGTGCCAGTAAAACAGGGATGGGCACTGAAGCTTTCTTT. It yields the protein CASKTGMGTEAFF.